This T cell receptor (beta chain) was captured by sequencing in a study of T cells expressing NK-cell markers. Study in general: Researchers got TCR beta repertoires out of sorted CD3+CD56+NKG2C+, CD3+CD56+NKG2C- and CD3+CD56-NKG2C+ T cells. Just one sequenced donor of eight was HCMV-seronegative, while seven were seropositive. General study results and limits: In several donors, dominant clonotypes made up roughly 28.3-65% of CD3+CD56-NKG2C+ cells.

Using the 5' RACE reads, TCRdb records one entry per CDR3 protein without DNA. This sample's clone table lists a few hundred thousand distinct CDR3 sequences. Concerning this clonotype: Antigen unknown.

From germline, CDR1 is ENHRY and CDR2 SYGVKD. The CDR3 sequence is 15 residues long. The clonotype comes from a man aged 18 to 69 in good health. The sample consisted of blood T cells: a sorted CD56 or NKG2C T cell subset, CD4+ or CD8+ T cells, or bulk PBMC T cells (not recorded which). The chain is built from TRBV10-3 and TRBJ2-5; there is no DNA to check the TCRdb D call of TRBD2. CDR3: CAISIGLAPQETQYF.